This T cell receptor (beta chain) originates from a study of T-cell reconstitution after alpha-beta-depleted transplantation in children. General study results and limits: There were some patients whose high TCRbeta diversity at day 60 came from surviving recipient T cells and thymic progenitors. One year post-transplant, T-cell counts and diversity were largely derived from T cells produced anew. In patients about two months after transplant, alpha-beta T cells reportedly arose from several hundred expanded graft clones.

Unique molecular identifiers were incorporated during preparation of the TCRbeta library. TCRdb re-derived calls from the PCR reads in MiXCR, one entry per CDR3 protein. This repertoire shows some 110,000 distinct CDR3 sequences, approximately 10% found once; its top ten account for roughly a third. This clonotype showed up many times. Its antigen is undetermined. Deletions cut 6 bases from V and 0 bases from J, with 9 bases between. Germline loops: CDR1 MNHNS, CDR2 SASEGT. This CDR3 contains 15 residues. Sequenced material: PBMCs, taken before TCRalphabeta/CD19-depleted stem cell transplant. This chain uses TRBV6-1 with TRBJ1-6; D is unclear. The sequence was obtained from a boy aged 2 to 10 with acute lymphoblastic leukemia, due to receive a stem cell transplant. CDR3 bases: TGTGCCAGCAGACCGGATCGCTCCTATAATTCACCCCTCCACTTT. It encodes CASRPDRSYNSPLHF.